A selection of T cell receptor beta chains follows, all from one sample in a study of Graves' ophthalmopathy and Graves' hyperthyroidism. MiXCR, applied by TCRdb to the multiplex PCR reads, yields one record per CDR3 protein. The table lists roughly 600,000 distinct CDR3 sequences, roughly 40% of them singletons, with about 4.1% in the top ten. The source material was peripheral blood or thyroid tissue (not recorded which). The receptors shown here come from an adult man with Graves' hyperthyroidism. Each CDR3 is given with its conserved first and last residue. Fields, in order: clone size, J gene, V gene, D gene, CDR3 protein, CDR3 DNA. The D gene is left open where the match is weak. The size field is filled for only some rows; it gives once, few, many or a size class.

size: few
J: TRBJ1-2
V: TRBV30
D: NA
CDR3: CAWSGAYGYTF
DNA: TGTGCCTGGAGTGGTGCCTATGGCTACACCTTC

size: many
J: TRBJ1-2
V: TRBV19
D: NA
CDR3: CASSIGGGAHGYTF
DNA: TGTGCCAGTAGTATCGGCGGGGGCGCCCATGGCTACACCTTC

size: many
J: TRBJ2-5
V: TRBV20-1
D: NA
CDR3: CSARDRPGVETQYF
DNA: TGCAGTGCTAGAGATCGTCCAGGGGTAGAGACCCAGTACTTC

size: many
J: TRBJ1-1
V: TRBV29-1
D: NA
CDR3: CSVEGSSVGKAFF
DNA: TGCAGCGTTGAGGGTTCTAGCGTCGGTAAAGCTTTCTTT

size: NA
J: TRBJ1-2
V: TRBV29-1
D: TRBD1
CDR3: CSFGQGYGYTF
DNA: TGCAGCTTCGGACAGGGCTATGGCTACACCTTC

size: few
J: TRBJ2-2
V: TRBV20-1
D: TRBD2
CDR3: CSARDAGVWDTGELFF
DNA: TGCAGTGCTAGAGATGCGGGGGTCTGGGACACCGGGGAGCTGTTTTTT

size: NA
J: TRBJ1-5
V: TRBV7-9
D: NA
CDR3: CASSLWPGQPQHF
DNA: TGTGCCAGCAGCTTATGGCCGGGTCAGCCCCAGCATTTT

size: NA
J: TRBJ1-1
V: TRBV25-1
D: TRBD1
CDR3: CASSSTGGPNTEAFF
DNA: TGTGCCAGCAGCTCGACAGGGGGACCGAACACTGAAGCTTTCTTT

size: many
J: TRBJ1-5
V: TRBV12-3/TRBV12-4
D: NA
CDR3: CASSRQGVHSNQPQHF
DNA: TGTGCCAGCAGTCGGCAGGGTGTTCATAGCAATCAGCCCCAGCATTTT

size: NA
J: TRBJ2-3
V: TRBV29-1
D: TRBD1
CDR3: CSVEATGDKTDTQYF
DNA: TGCAGCGTTGAAGCGACAGGGGATAAAACAGATACGCAGTATTTT

size: NA
J: TRBJ1-1
V: TRBV12-3/TRBV12-4
D: NA
CDR3: CASSLRGGSVSAFF
DNA: TGTGCCAGCAGCCTCCGCGGAGGTTCTGTGAGCGCTTTCTTT

size: many
J: TRBJ2-7
V: TRBV2
D: TRBD2
CDR3: CASSEHGGRPLEQYF
DNA: TGTGCCAGCAGTGAACACGGCGGGAGACCCTTGGAGCAGTACTTC

size: NA
J: TRBJ1-1
V: TRBV13
D: NA
CDR3: CASSLFGMMNTEAFF
DNA: TGTGCCAGCAGTTTATTTGGGATGATGAACACTGAAGCTTTCTTT

size: many
J: TRBJ2-5
V: TRBV29-1
D: NA
CDR3: CSVCWDGKETQYF
DNA: TGCAGCGTTTGCTGGGACGGGAAAGAGACCCAGTACTTC

size: NA
J: TRBJ2-7
V: TRBV7-2
D: NA
CDR3: CASSLGTRNTGDGTTYEQYF
DNA: TGTGCCAGCAGCTTAGGGACACGTAACACCGGGGATGGCACAACCTACGAGCAGTACTTC

size: NA
J: TRBJ1-4
V: TRBV29-1
D: NA
CDR3: CSVAGSNEKLFF
DNA: TGCAGCGTCGCGGGATCTAATGAAAAACTGTTTTTT

size: NA
J: TRBJ2-7
V: TRBV5-1
D: NA
CDR3: CASSPQGYRLDRYEQYF
DNA: TGCGCCAGCAGCCCCCAAGGGTACCGACTAGATCGATACGAGCAGTACTTC

size: many
J: TRBJ1-1
V: TRBV11-3
D: NA
CDR3: CASSLGYRTNTEAFF
DNA: TGTGCCAGCAGCTTAGGTTACAGAACGAACACTGAAGCTTTCTTT

size: few
J: TRBJ1-5
V: TRBV4-1
D: NA
CDR3: CASSRDLSNQPQHF
DNA: TGTGCCAGCAGCCGGGACCTTAGCAATCAGCCCCAGCATTTT

size: NA
J: TRBJ1-4
V: TRBV5-1
D: NA
CDR3: CASSLLPATNEKLVF
DNA: TGCGCCAGCAGCTTATTACCAGCAACTAATGAAAAACTGGTTTTT

size: NA
J: TRBJ1-2
V: TRBV7-8
D: NA
CDR3: CASSLGVSGNTF
DNA: TGTGCCAGCAGCTTAGGGGTGTCTGGAAACACCTTC

size: many
J: TRBJ2-5
V: TRBV2
D: TRBD1
CDR3: CASSGQGTYQETQYF
DNA: TGTGCCAGCAGTGGACAGGGCACATACCAAGAGACCCAGTACTTC

size: few
J: TRBJ2-3
V: TRBV7-2
D: TRBD2
CDR3: CASSLEGRTRVGDTQYF
DNA: TGTGCCAGCAGCTTAGAGGGGAGGACTAGAGTGGGAGATACGCAGTATTTT

size: many
J: TRBJ1-4
V: TRBV20-1
D: TRBD1
CDR3: CSAVQGKRDEKLFF
DNA: TGCAGTGCTGTACAGGGGAAGAGGGATGAAAAACTGTTTTTT

size: NA
J: TRBJ1-1
V: TRBV29-1
D: TRBD1
CDR3: CNEQGADTEAFF
DNA: TGCAACGAACAGGGGGCAGACACTGAAGCTTTCTTT

size: few
J: TRBJ2-6
V: TRBV27
D: TRBD1
CDR3: CASGDSHLANVLTF
DNA: TGTGCCAGCGGGGACAGCCATTTGGCCAACGTCCTGACTTTC

size: NA
J: TRBJ2-2
V: TRBV29-1
D: TRBD1
CDR3: CSSTGTGLPGELFF
DNA: TGCAGCTCGACCGGGACAGGGCTTCCCGGGGAGCTGTTTTTT

size: NA
J: TRBJ2-7
V: TRBV30
D: NA
CDR3: CAWRVTGLHEQYF
DNA: TGTGCCTGGAGGGTAACAGGGTTGCACGAGCAGTACTTC

size: NA
J: TRBJ1-1
V: TRBV29-1
D: NA
CDR3: CSVVRGRGPPEAFF
DNA: TGCAGCGTTGTTCGGGGGAGAGGCCCTCCTGAAGCTTTCTTT

size: NA
J: TRBJ2-1
V: TRBV24-1
D: NA
CDR3: CATSGMDDSYNEQFF
DNA: TGTGCCACCAGTGGCATGGACGACTCCTACAATGAGCAGTTCTTC

size: many
J: TRBJ2-7
V: TRBV29-1
D: TRBD2
CDR3: CSVASGMLREQYF
DNA: TGCAGCGTAGCTAGCGGGATGCTACGGGAGCAGTACTTC

size: NA
J: TRBJ2-5
V: TRBV6-1
D: NA
CDR3: CASSYSTGTQYF
DNA: TGTGCCAGCAGTTACTCCACAGGGACCCAGTACTTC

size: NA
J: TRBJ1-5
V: TRBV19
D: NA
CDR3: CASSITLTVPETQHF
DNA: TGTGCCAGTAGTATAACATTGACAGTACCAGAGACCCAGCATTTT

size: many
J: TRBJ2-7
V: TRBV4-1
D: NA
CDR3: CASSYRLTYEQYF
DNA: TGCGCCAGCAGTTACAGGTTAACCTACGAGCAGTACTTC

size: few
J: TRBJ2-5
V: TRBV28
D: NA
CDR3: CASSLPLPGAQETQYF
DNA: TGTGCCAGCAGTTTACCCCTCCCAGGGGCCCAAGAGACCCAGTACTTC

size: NA
J: TRBJ1-2
V: TRBV29-1
D: NA
CDR3: CSVAGASGTNYGYTF
DNA: TGCAGCGTTGCGGGGGCCTCCGGGACCAACTATGGCTACACCTTC

size: many
J: TRBJ1-1
V: TRBV19
D: TRBD1
CDR3: CASSSPGQGPMNTEAFF
DNA: TGTGCCAGTAGTTCTCCGGGACAGGGCCCCATGAACACTGAAGCTTTCTTT

size: NA
J: TRBJ2-7
V: TRBV7-2
D: TRBD2
CDR3: CASSLVGTSGGLNEQYF
DNA: TGTGCCAGCAGCTTAGTGGGGACTAGCGGAGGGCTTAACGAGCAGTACTTC

size: few
J: TRBJ1-1
V: TRBV27
D: NA
CDR3: CASSLYTGTEAFF
DNA: TGTGCCAGCAGTTTATATACGGGAACTGAAGCTTTCTTT

size: many
J: TRBJ1-3
V: TRBV7-9
D: NA
CDR3: CASSLGDHSGNTIYF
DNA: TGTGCCAGCAGCTTAGGGGACCACTCTGGAAACACCATATATTTT

size: few
J: TRBJ2-1
V: TRBV10-3
D: NA
CDR3: CAISGGSMDEQFF
DNA: TGTGCCATCAGTGGCGGCTCCATGGATGAGCAGTTCTTC

size: many
J: TRBJ2-2
V: TRBV7-9
D: NA
CDR3: CASSHDGADWNTGELFF
DNA: TGTGCCAGCAGCCACGACGGTGCAGATTGGAACACCGGGGAGCTGTTTTTT

size: many
J: TRBJ1-2
V: TRBV2
D: TRBD1
CDR3: CAGDREIYGYTF
DNA: TGTGCCGGGGACAGGGAAATTTATGGCTACACCTTC

size: once
J: TRBJ2-3
V: TRBV29-1
D: NA
CDR3: CSVGDEEGKSTDTQYF
DNA: TGCAGCGTTGGAGATGAAGAAGGGAAGTCGACAGATACGCAGTATTTT

size: many
J: TRBJ2-7
V: TRBV10-3
D: NA
CDR3: CASLREKGIYEQYF
DNA: TGTGCCTCCCTCCGGGAGAAAGGAATCTACGAGCAGTACTTC

size: many
J: TRBJ1-4
V: TRBV2
D: TRBD1
CDR3: CASSSGTGNEKLFF
DNA: TGTGCCAGCAGTTCCGGGACAGGGAATGAAAAACTGTTTTTT

size: few
J: TRBJ1-6
V: TRBV28
D: NA
CDR3: CASSLSGWHSPLHF
DNA: TGTGCCAGCAGTTTATCAGGGTGGCATTCACCCCTCCACTTT

size: many
J: TRBJ2-2
V: TRBV9
D: TRBD2
CDR3: CASSVGTSGNTGELFF
DNA: TGTGCCAGCAGCGTAGGGACTAGCGGGAACACCGGGGAGCTGTTTTTT

size: many
J: TRBJ2-7
V: TRBV9
D: NA
CDR3: CASSVEGSSYEQYF
DNA: TGTGCCAGCAGCGTAGAAGGCAGCTCCTACGAGCAGTACTTC

size: many
J: TRBJ2-7
V: TRBV29-1
D: TRBD2
CDR3: CSVGSLAGSYEQYF
DNA: TGCAGCGTTGGGTCGCTAGCGGGATCCTACGAGCAGTACTTC

size: NA
J: TRBJ1-6
V: TRBV4-1
D: NA
CDR3: CASSQAGESPLHF
DNA: TGCGCCAGCAGCCAAGCCGGGGAGTCACCCCTCCACTTT

size: NA
J: TRBJ2-1
V: TRBV20-1
D: NA
CDR3: CSATGTTGPNEQFF
DNA: TGCAGTGCCACCGGGACGACGGGGCCCAATGAGCAGTTCTTC

size: many
J: TRBJ1-2
V: TRBV14
D: NA
CDR3: CASSQLNSGGYTF
DNA: TGTGCCAGCAGCCAACTAAATTCAGGGGGCTACACCTTC

size: NA
J: TRBJ2-7
V: TRBV29-1
D: NA
CDR3: CSVRDQGPYEQYF
DNA: TGCAGCGTTAGGGATCAGGGACCCTACGAGCAGTACTTC

size: NA
J: TRBJ1-2
V: TRBV10-3
D: NA
CDR3: CASSLNRQRYGYTF
DNA: TGTGCCAGCAGTTTAAACAGGCAGCGCTATGGCTACACCTTC

size: many
J: TRBJ1-2
V: TRBV20-1
D: TRBD1
CDR3: CSAEDRVVGYTF
DNA: TGCAGTGCTGAGGACAGGGTGGTGGGCTACACCTTC

size: NA
J: TRBJ1-6
V: TRBV25-1
D: NA
CDR3: CASSGSTDGYNSPLHF
DNA: TGTGCCAGCAGTGGTTCCACGGACGGCTATAATTCACCCCTCCACTTT

size: NA
J: TRBJ2-2
V: TRBV9
D: NA
CDR3: CASSVGGSPTPRELFF
DNA: TGTGCCAGCAGCGTAGGGGGTAGCCCCACACCCAGAGAGCTGTTTTTT

size: once
J: TRBJ2-5
V: TRBV7-2
D: NA
CDR3: CASSSNPARETQYF
DNA: TGTGCCAGCAGCTCCAATCCGGCGAGAGAGACCCAGTACTTC